These 18 T cell receptor beta chains came from one sample sequenced in a study of early T cells in non-severe SARS-CoV-2 infection. TCRdb re-called the 5' RACE reads through MiXCR, storing one row per CDR3 protein. Here the sample spans around 83,000 distinct CDR3 sequences, around 12% being singletons. The specimen was whole blood, collected at baseline. These receptors came from an adult who was a healthcare worker with PCR-confirmed SARS-CoV-2 infection or an uninfected control (not recorded which).

This clonotype was seen more than once but under ten times. The chain employs TRBV6-5 and TRBJ1-2, with a weak D call TRBD1 (6 bases). The V and J ends lost 6 bases and 4 bases respectively, with 18 bases between them. This CDR3 contains 15 residues. Germline-derived CDR1 and CDR2 are MNHEY and SVGAGI. The CDR3 is CASSPDRPASYGYTF. The CDR3 nucleotides read TGTGCCAGCAGCCCAGACAGGCCAGCTTCCTATGGCTACACCTTC.

To note about this clonotype: A clone one base away is much larger, so this may be a read error. This chain joins TRBV2 and TRBJ2-5; D is undetermined. This CDR3 is built from 14 residues. Trimming removed 1 base at V and 4 bases at J, with 10 bases between. CDR1 and CDR2 from the germline V gene are SNHLY and FYNNEI. The CDR3 loop is CASSEGLVRETQYF. The CDR3, as DNA: TGTGCCAGCAGTGAAGGGCTAGTCCGAGAGACCCAGTACTTC.

This clonotype has more than one count but fewer than ten. The chain recombines TRBV27 with TRBJ2-1, with 7 nucleotides matching TRBD1. Per germline, CDR1 MNHEY and CDR2 SMNVEV (reference sequence). Trimming took 6 bases from V and 5 from J; bases not matched to a gene: 7. The CDR3 length is 14 residues. The CDR3 sequence is CASRPTGINNEQFF. The DNA for the CDR3 is TGTGCCAGCAGACCGACAGGGATCAACAATGAGCAGTTCTTC.

There are many counts of this clonotype. The chain uses TRBV5-5 and TRBJ2-3; 11 bases map to TRBD2. The CDR3 contains 16 residues. The V segment lost 2 bases and the J segment 2 bases; nucleotides outside the gene matches: 4. Germline lookup yields CDR1 SGHKS and CDR2 YYEKEE (reference sequence). CDR3 sequence (DNA): TGTGCCAGCAGCTTAGGACTAGCGGGCTTCACAGATACGCAGTATTTT. This codes for CASSLGLAGFTDTQYF.

This clonotype came up a few times. The rearrangement joins TRBV27 to TRBJ1-2; perhaps TRBD1 as D (5 bases). The CDR3 spans 14 residues. The V end lost 0 bases, the J end lost 7 bases, and 12 bases lay between the germline ends. Germline CDR1 and CDR2: MNHEY and SMNVEV (reference sequence). CDR3 amino acids: CASSLSGAGRGYTF. CDR3 bases: TGTGCCAGCAGTTTATCCGGGGCTGGCCGTGGCTACACCTTC.

The chain is built from TRBV10-1 and TRBJ2-7, with D perhaps TRBD2 (6 bases). The CDR3 has 14 amino acids. Germline loops: CDR1 WNHNN, CDR2 SYGVQD (reference sequence). V dropped 1 base and J dropped 5 bases, with 12 bases sitting between them. The chain's CDR3 is CASSEFGGANEQYF. In DNA, the CDR3 is TGCGCCAGCAGTGAGTTCGGAGGGGCCAACGAGCAGTACTTC.

This sequence joins TRBV27 and TRBJ2-7; D remains ambiguous. V lost 0 bases to trimming and J lost 2 bases, with 14 bases between them. The CDR3 is made up of 16 amino acids. Germline CDR1 and CDR2: MNHEY and SMNVEV (reference sequence). The CDR3 DNA sequence: TGTGCCAGCAGTTTATCACACAGCTACACACCCTACGAGCAGTACTTC. It yields the protein CASSLSHSYTPYEQYF.

This clonotype was observed a handful of times. The chain recombines TRBV7-2 with TRBJ1-3, with unresolved D. Looked up from germline, CDR1 is SGHTA and CDR2 is FQGNSA. The V end lost 3 bases, the J end lost 7 bases, and 7 bases lay between the germline ends. The CDR3 sequence is 12 residues long. DNA of the CDR3: TGTGCCAGCAGCTTGATCGGGAACACCATATATTTT. Translating gives CASSLIGNTIYF. The full variable domain, completed using reference TRBV7-2 and TRBJ1-3, is GAGVSQSPSNKVTEKGKDVELRCDPISGHTALYWYRQSLGQGLEFLIYFQGNSAPDKSGLPSDRFSAERTGGSVSTLTIQRTQQEDSAVYLCASSLIGNTIYFGEGSWLTVV.

This clonotype was picked up a small number of times. This sequence joins TRBV5-4 and TRBJ1-4; TRBD1 agrees at 9 bases. This CDR3 is 15 amino acids long. V was clipped by 6 bases and J by 7 bases; unmatched bases: 10. Germline CDR1 and CDR2: SGHNT and YYREEE (reference sequence). This chain's CDR3 is CASTLGGTGTEKLFF. The DNA for the CDR3 is TGTGCCAGCACCCTAGGAGGGACAGGGACTGAAAAACTGTTTTTT.

The chain carries TRBV12-3 or TRBV12-4 and TRBJ2-7; 9 bases map to TRBD1. The CDR3 sequence is 14 residues long. Trimming at V came to 6 bases and at J to 3 bases, leaving 6 bases not matched to a gene. The DNA of the CDR3 is TGTGCCAGCAGATACAGGGGGCAAAGCTACGAGCAGTACTTC. It specifies CASRYRGQSYEQYF.

The chain links TRBV5-1 to TRBJ2-3; TRBD2 is a possible D gene (6 bases). The CDR3 runs to 15 residues. The ends were cut back, 3 bases at V and 4 bases at J, with 15 bases in the middle. Germline CDR1 SGHRS, CDR2 YFSETQ. In nucleotides, the CDR3 is TGCGCCAGCAGCTCGACTAGTAAGGGCGCAGATACGCAGTATTTT. It translates to CASSSTSKGADTQYF.

This rearrangement joins TRBV27 to TRBJ1-1; D is unclear. V lost 6 bases, J lost 4 bases, and 15 bases lay in between. CDR3 length: 14 residues. Germline V gene sequence: CDR1 MNHEY, CDR2 SMNVEV (reference sequence). CDR3 nucleotides: TGTGCCAGCAGCAGACAAGGCTGGGGCACTGAAGCTTTCTTT. Translating it yields CASSRQGWGTEAFF.

The chain carries TRBV10-2 and TRBJ2-1, with 10 bases aligning to TRBD2. CDR1 is WSHSY and CDR2 is SAAADI in the germline V gene. This CDR3 contains 13 residues. Losses at the gene ends were 7 bases for V and 9 bases for J; bases not matched to a gene: 6. This chain's CDR3 is CASMLAGAGEQFF. The DNA for the CDR3 is TGCGCCAGCATGCTAGCGGGAGCAGGTGAGCAGTTCTTC.

CDR3 region: CASSLRTGIGRNTIYF. The DNA for the CDR3 is TGTGCCAGCAGCTTGAGGACAGGGATCGGGAGGAACACCATATATTTT. The chain has TRBV6-5 and TRBJ1-3; 8 bases are shared with TRBD1. Germline V CDR1 and CDR2: MNHEY, SVGAGI. The CDR3 length is 16 residues. J gave up 7 bases and V 6 bases, and 14 bases lay outside the gene matches.

This clonotype occurred many times. This sequence joins TRBV2 and TRBJ1-2; tentatively, D is TRBD1 (5 bases). This CDR3 is built from 11 residues. Germline V CDR1 and CDR2: SNHLY, FYNNEI. Trimming took 8 bases from V and 6 from J, leaving 10 bases between them. CDR3 loop: CASWEGHGYTF. Written as DNA, the CDR3 is TGTGCCAGCTGGGAGGGGCATGGCTACACCTTC. The entire variable domain, with the rest obtained from reference TRBV2 and TRBJ1-2, is as follows: EPEVTQTPSHQVTQMGQEVILRCVPISNHLYFYWYRQILGQKVEFLVSFYNNEISEKSEIFDDQFSVERPDGSNFTLKIRSTKLEDSAMYFCASWEGHGYTFGSGTRLTVV.

This clonotype showed up just a few times. V gene TRBV7-3 combines with J gene TRBJ2-1, with TRBD2 matching over 9 bases. CDR1 is SGHTA and CDR2 is FQGTGA in the germline V gene. Losses at the gene ends were 5 bases for V and 6 bases for J; bases not matched to a gene: 8. The CDR3 runs to 15 residues. The CDR3 here is CASSQGTSWINEQFF. CDR3 DNA: TGTGCCAGCAGCCAAGGGACTAGCTGGATCAATGAGCAGTTCTTC. Full variable domain (rest looked up from reference TRBV7-3 and TRBJ2-1): GAGVSQTPSNKVTEKGKYVELRCDPISGHTALYWYRQSLGQGPEFLIYFQGTGAADDSGLPNDRFFAVRPEGSVSTLKIQRTERGDSAVYLCASSQGTSWINEQFFGPGTRLTVL.

This clonotype was seen more than once but under ten times. The chain employs TRBV29-1 and TRBJ1-1, with TRBD1 as a possible D gene (6 bases). The length of the CDR3 is 12 residues. V lost 7 bases and J lost 5, with 14 bases in between. CDR1 SQVTM and CDR2 ANQGSEA come from the germline V gene. The DNA for the CDR3 is TGCAGCGCTTTACAGGGACGTACTGAAGCTTTCTTT. It specifies CSALQGRTEAFF.

This clonotype was detected a few times. This chain connects TRBV6-5 to TRBJ2-7; 14 bases are a match to TRBD2. Germline CDR1 reads MNHEY; CDR2 reads SVGAGI. The CDR3 covers 17 residues. The J segment lost 1 base and the V segment lost 5 bases, leaving 7 bases of the junction unmatched. CDR3: CASSPRTSGGPSYEQYF. In DNA form, the CDR3 reads TGTGCCAGCAGTCCTCGGACTAGCGGGGGGCCTTCCTACGAGCAGTACTTC.